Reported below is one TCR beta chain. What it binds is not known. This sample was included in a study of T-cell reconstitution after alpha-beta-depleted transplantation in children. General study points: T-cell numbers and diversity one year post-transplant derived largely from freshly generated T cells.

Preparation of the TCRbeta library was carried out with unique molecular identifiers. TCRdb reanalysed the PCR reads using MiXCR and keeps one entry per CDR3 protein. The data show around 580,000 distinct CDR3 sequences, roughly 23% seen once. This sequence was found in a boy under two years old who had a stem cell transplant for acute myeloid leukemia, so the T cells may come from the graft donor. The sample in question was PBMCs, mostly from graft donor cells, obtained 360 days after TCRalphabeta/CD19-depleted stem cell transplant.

The CDR3 nucleotides are TGTGCCAGCAGCCACTGGATCCGGGACAGCATCTACAATGAGCAGTTCTTC. It is translated as CASSHWIRDSIYNEQFF. The rearrangement joins TRBV6-1 to TRBJ2-1; 7 bases line up with TRBD1. Germline CDR1 reads MNHNS; CDR2 reads SASEGT. Losses at the gene ends were 6 bases for V and 3 bases for J; bases not matched to a gene: 14. The CDR3 length is 17 residues.